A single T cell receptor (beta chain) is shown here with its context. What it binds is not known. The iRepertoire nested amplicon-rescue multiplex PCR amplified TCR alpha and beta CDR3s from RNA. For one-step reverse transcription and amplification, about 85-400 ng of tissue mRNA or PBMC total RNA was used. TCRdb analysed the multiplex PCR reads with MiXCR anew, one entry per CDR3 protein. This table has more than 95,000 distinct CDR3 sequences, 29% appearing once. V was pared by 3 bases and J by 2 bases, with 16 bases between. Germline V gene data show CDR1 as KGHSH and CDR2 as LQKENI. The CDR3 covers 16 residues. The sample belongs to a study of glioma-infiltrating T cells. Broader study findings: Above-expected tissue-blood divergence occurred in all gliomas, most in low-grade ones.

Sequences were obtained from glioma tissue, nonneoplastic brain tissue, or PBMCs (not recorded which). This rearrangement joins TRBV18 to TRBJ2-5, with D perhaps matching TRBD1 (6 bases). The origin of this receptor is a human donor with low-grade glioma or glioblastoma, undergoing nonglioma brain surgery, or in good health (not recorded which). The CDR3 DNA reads TGTGCCAGCTCACCTTATAGGGGGAGCGTTCAAGAGACCCAGTACTTC. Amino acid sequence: CASSPYRGSVQETQYF. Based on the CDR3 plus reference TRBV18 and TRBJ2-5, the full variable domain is NAGVMQNPRHLVRRRGQEARLRCSPMKGHSHVYWYRQLPEEGLKFMVYLQKENIIDESGMPKERFSAEFPKEGPSILRIQQVVRGDSAAYFCASSPYRGSVQETQYFGPGTRLLVL.